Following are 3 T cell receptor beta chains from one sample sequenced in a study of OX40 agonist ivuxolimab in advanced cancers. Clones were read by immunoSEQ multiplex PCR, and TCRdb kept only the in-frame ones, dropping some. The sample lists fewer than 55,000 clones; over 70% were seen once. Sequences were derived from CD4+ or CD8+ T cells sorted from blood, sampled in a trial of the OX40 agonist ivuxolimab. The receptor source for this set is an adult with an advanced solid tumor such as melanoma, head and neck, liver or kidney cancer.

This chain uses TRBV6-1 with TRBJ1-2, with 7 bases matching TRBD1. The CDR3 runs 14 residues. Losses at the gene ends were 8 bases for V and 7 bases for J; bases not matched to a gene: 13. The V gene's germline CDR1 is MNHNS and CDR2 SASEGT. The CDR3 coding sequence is TGTGCCAGCTCGATCTCCGGGGACAGAGGTGGCTACACCTTC. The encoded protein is CASSISGDRGGYTF.

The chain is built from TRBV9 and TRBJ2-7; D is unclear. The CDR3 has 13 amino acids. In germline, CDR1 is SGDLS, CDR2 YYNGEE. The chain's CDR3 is CARSGRKTYEQYF. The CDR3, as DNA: TGTGCGCGAAGTGGCAGAAAGACCTACGAGCAGTACTTC.

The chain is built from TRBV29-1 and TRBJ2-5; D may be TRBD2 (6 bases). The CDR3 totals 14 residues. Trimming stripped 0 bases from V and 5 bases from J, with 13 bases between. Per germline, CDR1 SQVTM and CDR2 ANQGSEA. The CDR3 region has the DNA TGCAGCGTTGAAGATCCAGGGAGGAGGGAGACCCAGTACTTC. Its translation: CSVEDPGRRETQYF.